This T cell receptor (beta chain) originates from a study of technical replicates of blood from a few donors. The CDR3 is made up of 15 amino acids. J gave up 7 bases and V 2 bases, and 7 bases lay outside the gene matches. Germline V CDR1 and CDR2: MNHEY, SMNVEV (reference sequence). Clones were sequenced by immunoSEQ multiplex PCR, and TCRdb holds only the in-frame ones, with some missing. The sample lists tens of thousands of clones, around 96% occurring once. The sample taken for sequencing was T cells isolated from PBMCs. The chain links TRBV27 to TRBJ2-5, with 10 positions matching TRBD2. The TCR sequence derives from a human donor in good health. The CDR3, as DNA: TGTGCCAGCAGTTTACGCCTAGCGGGAGTCGCGACCCAGTACTTC. Its protein is CASSLRLAGVATQYF.